Following are 4 T cell receptor beta chains from one sample sequenced in a study of CD8+ T cells in alopecia areata. Indicated treatment: oral pan-JAK inhibitor, 5-10 mg twice daily. Extracted RNA was reverse transcribed into cDNA, the sequencing template. The table came from immunoSEQ multiplex PCR; TCRdb's copy has only in-frame clones and leaves some out. The sample shows about 87,000 clones, just over 70% of them seen only once. This sample comprised CD8+ T cells sorted from blood, obtained at roughly week 45, from a patient treated with tofacitinib. These receptors all stem from a human donor with alopecia areata.

The chain is built from TRBV13 and TRBJ2-2; D is ambiguous. The CDR3 has 13 residues. Trimming removed 0 bases from V and 5 bases from J, with 4 bases in between. Germline V gene lookup returns CDR1 PRHDT and CDR2 FYEKMQ (reference sequence). Written as DNA, the CDR3 is TGTGCCAGCAGCTTAGGGGGAACCGGGGAGCTGTTTTTT. Amino acids: CASSLGGTGELFF.

CDR3 coding DNA: TGCGCCAGCAGGGGAGGTTCAAGCACAGATACGCAGTATTTT. Encoded protein: CASRGGSSTDTQYF. The chain carries TRBV10-2 and TRBJ2-3; the D gene is possibly TRBD2 (6 bases). Trimming removed 6 bases at V and 0 bases at J, with 10 bases between. Germline assignment: CDR1 WSHSY and CDR2 SAAADI. This CDR3 spans 14 amino acids.

V usage is TRBV4-1 and J usage is TRBJ2-2, with D uncertain. The CDR3 covers 12 residues. Per germline, CDR1 MGHRA and CDR2 YSYEKL. The germline V and J ends were trimmed by 4 bases and 8 bases, with 8 bases remaining between them. Here the CDR3 DNA reads TGCGCCAGCAGCCCCTCGACTGGGGAGCTGTTTTTT. Translated, it gives CASSPSTGELFF.

The chain uses TRBV6-1 and TRBJ2-1; a possible D gene is TRBD1 (6 bases). V lost 2 bases and J lost 4, with 9 bases in between. This CDR3 has 14 residues. Per the germline V gene, CDR1 is MNHNS and CDR2 is SASEGT. CDR3 amino acids: CASSERTVYNEQFF. The CDR3 coding sequence is TGTGCCAGCAGTGAAAGGACAGTTTACAATGAGCAGTTCTTC.